The 29 T cell receptor beta chains presented below share a single source sample, sequenced in a study of blood T cell repertoires in COVID-19. Profiling relied on immunoSEQ multiplex PCR, and the TCRdb table lists in-frame clones only, not all of them. The sample lists around 270,000 clones; approximately 83% were seen once. What was sequenced was PBMCs or T cells enriched from blood (not recorded which). These receptor sequences come from a woman between 25 and 40 years old who had recovered from COVID-19.

V gene TRBV3-1 (or the pseudogene TRBV3-2) combines with J gene TRBJ1-4; no reliable D call. CDR3 length: 12 amino acids. Germline CDR1 LGHDT, CDR2 YNNKEL (reference sequence). The V and J ends lost 4 bases and 11 bases respectively, with 11 bases between them. CDR3 region: CASSLFGGKLFF. The CDR3 nucleotides are TGTGCCAGCAGCCTTTTCGGAGGGAAACTGTTTTTT.

V gene TRBV28 combines with J gene TRBJ2-7, with 10 positions matching TRBD1. With 10 bases clipped from V and 0 bases from J, the junction kept 3 bases outside the gene matches. The germline V gene has CDR1 MDHEN and CDR2 SYDVKM. The CDR3 consists of 13 residues. In DNA form, the CDR3 reads TGTGCCACCCGGGACAGGGGCTCCTACGAGCAGTACTTC. This translates into CATRDRGSYEQYF.

The gene calls are TRBV28 and TRBJ1-3; a possible D gene is TRBD1 (6 bases). This CDR3 is built from 15 residues. Trimming removed 6 bases from V and 0 bases from J, with 12 bases in between. Germline V gives CDR1 MDHEN, CDR2 SYDVKM. CDR3 nucleotide sequence: TGTGCCAGCAGCCCGGGACACCCCTCTGGAAACACCATATATTTT. It encodes CASSPGHPSGNTIYF.

The CDR3 protein is CASSLGHNYGYTF. The CDR3 coding sequence is TGTGCCAGCAGTTTGGGCCACAACTATGGCTACACCTTC. This rearrangement joins TRBV28 to TRBJ1-2; D is unclear. With 3 bases removed from V and 2 bases from J, the gap between germline ends came to 7 bases. The germline gives CDR1 MDHEN, CDR2 SYDVKM. The CDR3 has 13 residues.

The genes are TRBV18 and TRBJ1-1; D ambiguous. The CDR3 sequence is 15 residues long. The germline V gene has CDR1 KGHSH and CDR2 LQKENI. V gave up 3 bases and J gave up 3 bases, with 14 bases separating them. CDR3 in amino acids: CASSPQTRIDTEAFF. Here the CDR3 DNA reads TGTGCCAGCTCACCCCAGACTAGGATTGACACTGAAGCTTTCTTT.

The gene calls are TRBV7-9 and TRBJ1-1; TRBD1 is a possible D gene (6 bases). Deletions cut 2 bases from V and 3 bases from J, with 13 bases between. CDR1 SEHNR and CDR2 FQNEAQ come from the germline V gene (reference sequence). The CDR3 sequence is 15 residues long. The CDR3 protein is CASSLRQGRDTEAFF. CDR3 bases: TGTGCCAGCAGCTTAAGGCAGGGGCGGGACACTGAAGCTTTCTTT.

This clone was observed a single time. The chain couples TRBV7-8 to TRBJ2-6, with a weak D call TRBD1 (6 bases). This CDR3 has 17 residues. Deletions cut 0 bases from V and 0 bases from J, with 9 bases between. Germline V gene sequence: CDR1 SGHVS, CDR2 FQNEAQ. Here the CDR3 reads CASSLADRPSGANVLTF. The CDR3 DNA reads TGTGCCAGCAGCTTAGCGGACAGACCCTCTGGGGCCAACGTCCTGACTTTC.

The V gene is TRBV5-1, the J gene TRBJ2-6; 7 nucleotides agree with TRBD1. Germline V CDR1 and CDR2: SGHRS, YFSETQ. This CDR3 comprises 20 residues. Trimming removed 6 bases from V and 3 bases from J; junction bases left unmatched: 21. As DNA, the CDR3 is TGCGCCAGCAAAAACAACAGGGGAAAGGCCCCATCGGGTGGGGCCAACGTCCTGACTTTC. Translation: CASKNNRGKAPSGGANVLTF.

The chain employs TRBV7-2 and TRBJ2-2, with 8 bases matching TRBD2. The CDR3 spans 12 residues. CDR1 is SGHTA, CDR2 FQGNSA, per germline. V gave up 6 bases and J gave up 7 bases; unmatched junction bases: 1. The CDR3 nucleotides are TGTGCCAGCAGGGGACTAGGCGGGGAGCTGTTTTTT. Residues: CASRGLGGELFF.

The chain has TRBV6-6 and TRBJ1-5, with a weak D call TRBD1 (5 bases). The V gene lost 7 bases and the J gene lost 2 bases, with 9 bases spanning the gap. Germline assignment: CDR1 MNHNY and CDR2 SVGAGI (reference sequence). CDR3 length: 13 residues. The chain's CDR3 is CASNIGGNQPQHF. The CDR3, as DNA: TGTGCCAGCAATATAGGGGGCAATCAGCCCCAGCATTTT.

V gene TRBV28 combines with J gene TRBJ2-1; D remains ambiguous. The CDR3 length is 10 residues. The germline gives CDR1 MDHEN, CDR2 SYDVKM. V was shortened by 6 bases and J by 5 bases, with 2 bases between the two germline ends. CDR3 protein: CASSNNEQFF. The CDR3 DNA reads as TGTGCCAGCAGCAACAATGAGCAGTTCTTC. Looking up the rest from reference TRBV28 and TRBJ2-1 gives the full variable domain: DVKVTQSSRYLVKRTGEKVFLECVQDMDHENMFWYRQDPGLGLRLIYFSYDVKMKEKGDIPEGYSVSREKKERFSLILESASTNQTSMYLCASSNNEQFFGPGTRLTVL.

The V call is TRBV7-9, the J call TRBJ2-5; possibly TRBD2 for D (5 bases). Germline values: CDR1 SEHNR, CDR2 FQNEAQ (reference sequence). Trimming stripped 3 bases from V and 5 bases from J, with 10 bases between. This CDR3 spans 13 amino acids. The CDR3 is CASSFGSGETQYF. The CDR3 DNA reads as TGTGCCAGCAGCTTTGGATCGGGGGAGACCCAGTACTTC.

V gene TRBV6-2 or TRBV6-3 combines with J gene TRBJ1-6; no reliable D call. CDR3 size: 16 residues. CDR1 is MNHEY and CDR2 is SVGEGT in the germline V gene. V lost 0 bases to trimming and J lost 0 bases, with 6 bases between them. CDR3 in DNA: TGTGCCAGCAGTTACTCGGAGAGCTCCTATAATTCACCCCTCCACTTT. This gives the protein CASSYSESSYNSPLHF.

This clone was found once. In DNA form, the CDR3 reads TGTGCCAGCAGTGAAGCTTATGACAGTGAAGCTTTCTTT. Encoded protein: CASSEAYDSEAFF. This chain connects TRBV6-1 to TRBJ1-1; D is possibly TRBD1 (5 bases). Germline lookup yields CDR1 MNHNS and CDR2 SASEGT. CDR3 length equals 13 residues. The ends were cut back, 0 bases at V and 7 bases at J, with 9 bases in the middle.

In this sample, this clone turned up once. The chain carries TRBV7-9 and TRBJ2-1, with TRBD1 matching over 8 bases. Germline V lookup: CDR1 SEHNR, CDR2 FQNEAQ (reference sequence). V lost 4 bases to trimming and J lost 4 bases; unmatched junction nucleotides: 6. The CDR3 loop spans 15 amino acids. CDR3 in amino acids: CASSSRTGRYNEQFF. In DNA form, the CDR3 reads TGTGCCAGCAGCTCTCGGACAGGGCGATACAATGAGCAGTTCTTC.

In its sample, this clone was seen a few times. The chain couples TRBV18 to TRBJ1-3; D gene uncertain. Germline V gene data show CDR1 as KGHSH and CDR2 as LQKENI. There are 15 residues in the CDR3. With 2 bases removed from V and 2 bases from J, the gap between germline ends came to 10 bases. The CDR3 region is CASSPMGDTGNTIYF. The DNA of the CDR3 is TGTGCCAGCTCACCAATGGGCGATACTGGAAACACCATATATTTT.

J is TRBJ1-6 and V is TRBV9; 7 nucleotides agree with TRBD1. The CDR3 sequence is 17 residues long. Germline CDR1 and CDR2: SGDLS and YYNGEE. The junction had 12 bases not matched to a gene; V was cut back by 3 bases and J by 6 bases. The CDR3 here is CASSELQGGVGNSPLHF. DNA for the CDR3: TGTGCCAGCAGCGAGCTTCAGGGGGGAGTAGGTAATTCACCCCTCCACTTT.

This clone was recorded once. The J gene is TRBJ2-7, the V gene TRBV5-1; D possibly corresponds to TRBD2 (6 bases). From germline, CDR1 is SGHRS and CDR2 YFSETQ. V dropped 2 bases and J dropped 0 bases, with 9 bases sitting between them. The CDR3 has 14 residues. The CDR3 protein is CASSFGGVSYEQYF. CDR3 coding DNA: TGCGCCAGCAGCTTTGGCGGGGTCTCCTACGAGCAGTACTTC. Full variable domain (missing parts from reference TRBV5-1 and TRBJ2-7): KAGVTQTPRYLIKTRGQQVTLSCSPISGHRSVSWYQQTPGQGLQFLFEYFSETQRNKGNFPGRFSGRQFSNSRSEMNVSTLELGDSALYLCASSFGGVSYEQYFGPGTRLTVT.

CDR3 residues: CASSLMSQETQYF. The CDR3 DNA reads TGTGCCAGCAGCTTAATGAGCCAAGAGACCCAGTACTTC. The J gene is TRBJ2-5, the V gene TRBV11-2, with D unresolved. CDR1 SGHAT and CDR2 FQNNGV come from the germline V gene. The CDR3 is made up of 13 amino acids. Deletions cut 2 bases from V and 1 base from J, with 5 bases between.

The chain combines TRBV5-4 with TRBJ1-1; D is unresolved. The CDR3 totals 18 residues. V gave up 4 bases and J gave up 1 base, with 23 bases separating them. CDR1 SGHNT and CDR2 YYREEE come from the germline V gene (reference sequence). DNA for the CDR3: TGTGCCAGCAGCCCCCTCCCGGGGATCGATTGGGCGAACACTGAAGCTTTCTTT. Amino acid sequence: CASSPLPGIDWANTEAFF.

This sequence joins TRBV7-2 and TRBJ1-1; 9 bases match TRBD1. CDR1 and CDR2 (germline): SGHTA, FQGNSA. V lost 3 bases, J lost 6 bases, and 14 bases stayed unmatched. There are 17 residues in the CDR3. The CDR3 sequence: CASSFGQGRAGGAEAFF. In nucleotides, the CDR3 is TGTGCCAGCAGCTTTGGACAGGGGCGCGCAGGGGGGGCTGAAGCTTTCTTT.

This chain uses TRBV28 with TRBJ2-7; 10 bases agree with TRBD1. The CDR3 contains 14 residues. CDR1 is MDHEN and CDR2 is SYDVKM in the germline V gene. The junction had 2 bases not matched to a gene; V was cut back by 3 bases and J by 3 bases. DNA for the CDR3: TGTGCCAGCAGTTTGGGGACAGGGGTCTACGAGCAGTACTTC. It translates to CASSLGTGVYEQYF.

The chain carries TRBV28 and TRBJ1-2, with D uncertain. Trimming shortened V by 1 base and J by 6 bases, and 12 bases separated the two germline ends. CDR1 and CDR2 (germline): MDHEN, SYDVKM. CDR3 length: 14 amino acids. In DNA form, the CDR3 reads TGTGCCAGCAGTTTATCAGTACCAGCGGATGGCTACACCTTC. It specifies CASSLSVPADGYTF.

The gene calls are TRBV5-1 and TRBJ2-3; 9 nucleotides match TRBD2. The CDR3 has 13 amino acids. Looked up from germline, CDR1 is SGHRS and CDR2 is YFSETQ. V shed 7 bases and J 4 bases; nucleotides not matched to a gene: 4. Written as DNA, the CDR3 is TGCGCCAGCGCCGCGGGGGGGCCAGATACGCAGTATTTT. Its protein product is CASAAGGPDTQYF.

The chain links TRBV27 to TRBJ1-5; D gene ambiguous. This CDR3 has 15 amino acids. The germline V and J ends were trimmed by 3 bases and 0 bases, with 9 bases remaining between them. Germline CDR1 is MNHEY and CDR2 is SMNVEV (reference sequence). This chain's CDR3 is CASSFYGSSNQPQHF. CDR3 nucleotides: TGTGCCAGCAGTTTTTACGGGTCTAGCAATCAGCCCCAGCATTTT.

This clone was seen just once. The rearrangement uses TRBV19 and TRBJ2-1, with 10 bases aligning to TRBD2. The V segment lost 5 bases and the J segment 0 bases; nucleotides outside the gene matches: 10. The CDR3 sequence is 18 residues long. Germline values: CDR1 LNHDA, CDR2 SQIVND (reference sequence). The chain's CDR3 is CASSQLSGRMSSYNEQFF. In DNA, the CDR3 is TGTGCCAGTAGTCAGCTTAGCGGGAGGATGTCCTCCTACAATGAGCAGTTCTTC.

The chain joins TRBV28 to TRBJ1-1; no clear D. Per germline, CDR1 MDHEN and CDR2 SYDVKM. There are 14 residues in the CDR3. Between the trimmed V and J ends, which lost 3 bases and 6 bases, there was a span of 14 bases. CDR3 region: CASSFKNGLSEAFF. CDR3 DNA sequence: TGTGCCAGCAGTTTTAAAAATGGGCTGTCTGAAGCTTTCTTT.

In DNA, the CDR3 is TGTGCCAGCAGTTCCTGGGCCAACTATGGCTACACCTTC. Its protein product is CASSSWANYGYTF. This chain connects TRBV6-5 to TRBJ1-2; D ambiguous. Trimming shortened V by 4 bases and J by 2 bases, and 8 bases separated the two germline ends. The CDR3 sequence is 13 residues long. Looked up from germline, CDR1 is MNHEY and CDR2 is SVGAGI.

A few counts support this clone. The chain recombines TRBV29-1 with TRBJ2-7; 12 nucleotides agree with TRBD2. After removal of 2 bases from V and 2 bases from J, the junction contained 4 bases not matched to a gene. CDR3 length equals 15 residues. In germline, CDR1 is SQVTM, CDR2 ANQGSEA. This CDR3 reads CSVESSGGVPYEQYF. In DNA, the CDR3 is TGCAGCGTTGAATCTAGCGGGGGGGTTCCCTACGAGCAGTACTTC.